The subject of this entry is one T cell receptor (beta chain). This sample was taken from a study of blood T cells in healthy people across ages. The CDR3 loop spans 17 amino acids. Between the trimmed V and J ends, which lost 3 bases and 4 bases, there was a span of 19 bases. CDR1 is MNHEY and CDR2 is SVGAGI in the germline V gene. A second PCR, run for about 7 to 11 cycles, used a sample-barcoded 5' primer plus a J-beta primer mix. TCRdb re-called the 5' RACE reads with MiXCR, one entry per CDR3 protein. This repertoire shows roughly 550,000 distinct CDR3 sequences, less than 25% found once; its top ten account for less than 9%. These data also formed part of another study, on T cells of mothers and their children. That source notes: Every mother produced more than 9.5 million TCR beta CDR3 reads, whereas every child provided approximately 3 million.

This rearrangement joins TRBV6-5 to TRBJ1-5; possibly TRBD1 for D (5 bases). This sequence originates from a boy aged 5-17 years in good health. Sequenced material: blood. CDR3 protein: CASSYEPGGTYNQPQHF. The CDR3 DNA reads as TGTGCCAGCAGTTATGAGCCCGGCGGGACTTATAATCAGCCCCAGCATTTT.